Shown below are 29 T cell receptor beta chains from a single sample sequenced in a study of shared clonotypes between healthy human individuals. The data were produced by immunoSEQ multiplex PCR, yet TCRdb's version contains in-frame clones alone and is incomplete. The repertoire holds more than 550,000 clones, with about nine tenths as singletons. The material sequenced was memory CD8+ T cells from PBMCs. The sample's subset: CD45RO+ cells pooled with CCR7-negative TemRA cells. These TCRs come from a man aged 18-30 years in good health. Some clones in this sample may be carry-over from other donors' samples.

The genes are TRBV6-6 and TRBJ2-7; perhaps TRBD2 as D (5 bases). V was clipped by 2 bases and J by 5 bases, with 13 bases between them. Germline CDR1 is MNHNY and CDR2 is SVGAGI (reference sequence). The CDR3 length is 14 residues. DNA of the CDR3: TGTGCCAGCAGTTACATCCGGGTGGGAGACGAGCAGTACTTC. It specifies CASSYIRVGDEQYF.

V is TRBV11-2 and J is TRBJ1-1; D is possibly TRBD1 (5 bases). From germline, CDR1 is SGHAT and CDR2 FQNNGV. The germline V and J ends were trimmed by 6 bases and 8 bases, with 10 bases remaining between them. The CDR3 loop spans 11 amino acids. CDR3 in DNA: TGTGCCAGCAGATGGGGGGTAGAAGCTTTCTTT. Encoded protein: CASRWGVEAFF.

This chain joins TRBV7-8 and TRBJ2-3; D remains unclear. CDR1 and CDR2 (germline): SGHVS, FQNEAQ. This CDR3 region has 15 residues. The germline V and J ends were trimmed by 1 base and 2 bases, with 10 bases remaining between them. The CDR3: CASSLGTGATDTQYF. CDR3 nucleotide sequence: TGTGCCAGCAGCTTAGGGACGGGTGCCACAGATACGCAGTATTTT. The complete variable domain, with remaining parts taken from reference TRBV7-8 and TRBJ2-3, reads GAGVSQSPRYKVAKRGQDVALRCDPISGHVSLFWYQQALGQGPEFLTYFQNEAQLDKSGLPSDRFFAERPEGSVSTLKIQRTQQEDSAVYLCASSLGTGATDTQYFGPGTRLTVL.

The J gene is TRBJ2-3, the V gene TRBV6-5; the D gene could be TRBD1 or TRBD2 (7 bases each). Trimming removed 6 bases from V and 5 bases from J, with 15 bases in between. CDR3 length equals 14 residues. Germline CDR1 is MNHEY and CDR2 is SVGAGI. In DNA form, the CDR3 reads TGTGCCAGCAGGATCACAGGGGAGGGAGATACGCAGTATTTT. Translation: CASRITGEGDTQYF.

The V call is TRBV4-2, the J call TRBJ2-6; D is undetermined. The length of the CDR3 is 13 residues. Per the germline V gene, CDR1 is LGHNA and CDR2 is YNFKEQ. V was pared by 6 bases and J by 5 bases, with 8 bases between. In DNA, the CDR3 is TGTGCCAGCAGACAAAGTCGGGCCAACGTCCTGACTTTC. Translated, it gives CASRQSRANVLTF.

The rearrangement joins TRBV10-3 to TRBJ2-3; tentatively, D is TRBD2 (5 bases). Trimming took off 2 bases at V and 3 bases at J, with 6 bases between the two ends. Looked up from germline, CDR1 is ENHRY and CDR2 is SYGVKD. The CDR3 length is 13 residues. This chain's CDR3 is CAISEGSTDTQYF. For the CDR3, the DNA is TGTGCCATCAGTGAGGGGAGTACAGATACGCAGTATTTT.

The CDR3 DNA is TGTGCCAGCAGCTTAGCGACCCAGGGCCCCATTAGAAAACTGTTTTTT. Amino acids: CASSLATQGPIRKLFF. J is TRBJ1-4 and V is TRBV7-7; a weak D match, TRBD1 (5 bases). The V and J ends lost 0 bases and 10 bases respectively, with 18 bases between them. Germline V CDR1 and CDR2: SSHAT, FNYEAQ (reference sequence). CDR3 length: 16 amino acids.

The chain has TRBV2 and TRBJ1-2; no clear D. Trimming stripped 8 bases from V and 0 bases from J, with 7 bases between. From germline, CDR1 is SNHLY and CDR2 FYNNEI. The CDR3 is made up of 12 amino acids. CDR3 sequence reads: CASGYTNYGYTF. The CDR3 bases are TGTGCCAGCGGTTACACTAACTATGGCTACACCTTC.

The rearrangement uses TRBV7-9 and TRBJ2-3; D tentatively fits TRBD1 or TRBD2 (5 bases each). CDR3 size: 14 residues. From germline, CDR1 is SEHNR and CDR2 FQNEAQ (reference sequence). Between the trimmed V and J ends, which lost 1 base and 9 bases, there was a span of 14 bases. This CDR3 reads CASSLGGTLGTQYF. The CDR3 DNA reads as TGTGCCAGCAGCTTAGGTGGGACCCTTGGAACGCAGTATTTT. Combining the CDR3 with reference TRBV7-9 and TRBJ2-3 gives the whole variable domain DTGVSQNPRHKITKRGQNVTFRCDPISEHNRLYWYRQTLGQGPEFLTYFQNEAQLEKSRLLSDRFSAERPKGSFSTLEIQRTEQGDSAMYLCASSLGGTLGTQYFGPGTRLTVL.

This clone showed up just once. The chain employs TRBV28 and TRBJ2-7; 12 bases match TRBD1. The CDR3 has 14 amino acids. V trimming: 6 bases; J trimming: 4 bases; junction bases outside the gene matches: 4. Germline V gene data show CDR1 as MDHEN and CDR2 as SYDVKM. CDR3 region: CASSGTGGAYEQYF. As DNA, the CDR3 is TGTGCCAGCAGCGGGACAGGGGGCGCTTACGAGCAGTACTTC.

V is TRBV9 and J is TRBJ2-7; no reliable D call. Germline CDR1 is SGDLS and CDR2 is YYNGEE. V gave up 0 bases and J gave up 2 bases, with 12 bases separating them. This CDR3 is 15 amino acids long. This CDR3 is CASSVDDSSTYEQYF. For the CDR3, the DNA is TGTGCCAGCAGCGTAGACGACTCCTCGACCTACGAGCAGTACTTC.

This rearrangement joins TRBV9 to TRBJ2-7, with 9 nucleotides matching TRBD2. V lost 4 bases and J lost 2; bases outside the gene matches: 4. CDR1 SGDLS and CDR2 YYNGEE come from the germline V gene. The CDR3 contains 14 residues. CDR3 sequence: CASSHSGSPYEQYF. In DNA, the CDR3 is TGTGCCAGCAGCCATAGCGGGAGTCCCTACGAGCAGTACTTC. Variable domain in full (rest from reference TRBV9 and TRBJ2-7): DSGVTQTPKHLITATGQRVTLRCSPRSGDLSVYWYQQSLDQGLQFLIQYYNGEERAKGNILERFSAQQFPDLHSELNLSSLELGDSALYFCASSHSGSPYEQYFGPGTRLTVT.

This clone has a single count. In nucleotides, the CDR3 is TGCGCCAGCAGCCAAGGGGCTAGCAGCCGATCCTACGAGCAGTACTTC. Translation gives CASSQGASSRSYEQYF. The chain uses TRBV4-1 and TRBJ2-7, with a tentative D call TRBD2 (5 bases). Germline V gene sequence: CDR1 MGHRA, CDR2 YSYEKL. There are 16 residues in the CDR3. V lost 1 base and J lost 1, with 14 bases in between.

This clone was recorded once. The chain links TRBV5-1 to TRBJ2-2, with D uncertain. The CDR3 loop spans 18 amino acids. The germline V gene has CDR1 SGHRS and CDR2 YFSETQ. V dropped 0 bases and J dropped 3 bases, with 18 bases sitting between them. The CDR3 sequence is CASSLEGEFSWYTGELFF. The CDR3 coding sequence is TGCGCCAGCAGCTTGGAGGGCGAATTTTCTTGGTACACCGGGGAGCTGTTTTTT.

The V gene is TRBV5-1, the J gene TRBJ2-7, with 7 bases fitting TRBD2. Germline V gives CDR1 SGHRS, CDR2 YFSETQ. The CDR3 spans 16 residues. Trimming cost V 1 base and J 6 bases; bases outside gene matches: 13. Here the CDR3 DNA reads TGCGCCAGCAGCTTGTCTTGGCGGGGAGGGCTAGCCGAGCAGTACTTC. Translated, it gives CASSLSWRGGLAEQYF.

J is TRBJ2-1 and V is TRBV27, with 12 bases fitting TRBD2. The germline CDR1 and CDR2 sequences are MNHEY and SMNVEV (reference sequence). V gave up 6 bases and J gave up 0 bases; unmatched junction bases: 15. CDR3 length equals 20 residues. DNA for the CDR3: TGTGCCAGCAGCGTGCAACGACTAGCGGGAGCGATCAGCTCCTACAATGAGCAGTTCTTC. Translation gives CASSVQRLAGAISSYNEQFF.

The chain joins TRBV7-3 to TRBJ1-1, with TRBD1 as a possible D gene (5 bases). The CDR3 loop spans 16 amino acids. V was cut by 5 bases and J by 4 bases, with 20 bases left in between. Per germline, CDR1 SGHTA and CDR2 FQGTGA. The CDR3 loop is CASSARSGLGPTEAFF. The CDR3 region has the DNA TGTGCCAGCAGCGCTAGATCGGGACTCGGGCCCACTGAAGCTTTCTTT.

This clone was detected only a few times. The V call is TRBV7-3, the J call TRBJ2-1; possible D gene TRBD2, 5 bases. The V gene's germline CDR1 is SGHTA and CDR2 FQGTGA. The CDR3 totals 13 residues. Trimming stripped 2 bases from V and 9 bases from J, with 11 bases between. DNA of the CDR3: TGTGCCAGCAGCTTATTTTTTGGAGGTGAGCAGTTCTTC. This gives the protein CASSLFFGGEQFF.

The sample holds one count of this clone. This chain uses TRBV28 with TRBJ2-1, with TRBD2 identical over 12 bases. The germline gives CDR1 MDHEN, CDR2 SYDVKM. The CDR3 contains 17 residues. Germline trimming cut 4 bases from V and 5 bases from J; bases unmatched to any gene: 9. This CDR3 reads CASSSPRLAGVNNEQFF. In DNA, the CDR3 is TGTGCCAGCAGTTCCCCTAGACTAGCGGGAGTTAACAATGAGCAGTTCTTC.

This clone was seen only once. This chain uses TRBV27 with TRBJ1-2; TRBD1 is a possible D gene (6 bases). V was clipped by 0 bases and J by 6 bases, with 14 bases between them. The length of the CDR3 is 15 residues. Germline V lookup: CDR1 MNHEY, CDR2 SMNVEV (reference sequence). As DNA, the CDR3 is TGTGCCAGCAGTTTATCCAGACAGGCTAGAAATGGCTACACCTTC. Protein: CASSLSRQARNGYTF.

This chain connects TRBV19 to TRBJ1-1; D not resolved. Trimming removed 5 bases at V and 7 bases at J, with 11 bases between. CDR1 and CDR2 (germline): LNHDA, SQIVND (reference sequence). The CDR3 has 12 amino acids. The CDR3 region is CASSSLGLEAFF. In nucleotides, the CDR3 is TGTGCCAGTAGTTCTTTAGGACTTGAAGCTTTCTTT.

Only one count was recorded for this clone. The rearrangement uses TRBV29-1 and TRBJ1-1, with 8 nucleotides matching TRBD1. V lost 4 bases to trimming and J lost 0 bases; unmatched junction nucleotides: 4. CDR1 is SQVTM, CDR2 ANQGSEA, per germline. The CDR3 consists of 14 residues. The CDR3, as DNA: TGCAGCGTTGGGGACAGGAGCCTGAACACTGAAGCTTTCTTT. The encoded protein is CSVGDRSLNTEAFF.

This chain uses TRBV28 with TRBJ2-7; possibly TRBD2 for D (5 bases). The CDR3 contains 16 residues. The ends were cut back, 5 bases at V and 3 bases at J, with 20 bases in the middle. Looked up from germline, CDR1 is MDHEN and CDR2 is SYDVKM. CDR3 in amino acids: CASSPTRGVGIYEQYF. The CDR3 DNA reads as TGTGCCAGCAGTCCTACACGGGGTGTCGGTATCTACGAGCAGTACTTC.

The V call is TRBV4-1, the J call TRBJ1-1; no reliable D call. CDR1 and CDR2 from the germline V gene are MGHRA and YSYEKL. CDR3 size: 16 residues. V lost 8 bases and J 2 bases, leaving 21 bases between the germline ends. CDR3 DNA: TGCGCCAGCTCACCGCCGATGACGTTTGTAAACACTGAAGCTTTCTTT. Translating gives CASSPPMTFVNTEAFF.

CDR3 DNA: TGTGCCAGCAGTGAACTTGCGGGGGGGTCGGATGAGCAGTTCTTC. Protein: CASSELAGGSDEQFF. J is TRBJ2-1 and V is TRBV6-4; the match to TRBD2 covers 9 bases. The CDR3 is 15 amino acids. Germline V gene data show CDR1 as MRHNA and CDR2 as SNTAGT. Trimming at V came to 3 bases and at J to 8 bases, leaving 8 bases not matched to a gene.

The genes are TRBV4-1 and TRBJ2-7; D possibly corresponds to TRBD2 (6 bases). Germline-derived CDR1 and CDR2 are MGHRA and YSYEKL. The CDR3 loop spans 13 amino acids. Deletions cut 2 bases from V and 2 bases from J, with 7 bases between. The CDR3 is CASSQSGAYEQYF. Written as DNA, the CDR3 is TGCGCCAGCAGCCAATCGGGGGCCTACGAGCAGTACTTC.

The rearrangement links TRBV5-1 to TRBJ2-2; the D is unclear. This CDR3 has 12 residues. Trimming cost V 6 bases and J 7 bases, with 10 bases left between them. CDR1 and CDR2 (germline): SGHRS, YFSETQ. Here the CDR3 DNA reads TGCGCCAGCACCTCGGTATTCGGGGAGCTGTTTTTT. Amino acid sequence: CASTSVFGELFF.

The rearrangement joins TRBV14 to TRBJ1-1, with D unresolved. Germline CDR1 and CDR2: SGHDN and FVKESK. The CDR3 extends over 13 amino acids. Trimming removed 3 bases from V and 8 bases from J, with 13 bases in between. In nucleotides, the CDR3 is TGTGCCAGCAGCCAGACCCGGGGAGGGGAAGCTTTCTTT. It specifies CASSQTRGGEAFF.

The chain links TRBV29-1 to TRBJ1-1, with D tentatively TRBD1 (6 bases). The length of the CDR3 is 12 residues. V gave up 7 bases and J gave up 4 bases, with 13 bases separating them. The V gene's germline CDR1 is SQVTM and CDR2 ANQGSEA. The CDR3 coding sequence is TGCAGCGCTATTGGACAGACCACTGAAGCTTTCTTT. Translated, it gives CSAIGQTTEAFF.